This is a list of T cell receptor beta chains from one sample in a study of PD-1 blockade in classical Hodgkin lymphoma. TCRdb's copy holds only in-frame clones and misses some; the assay was immunoSEQ multiplex PCR. Here the sample spans 16,000 or so clones, 84% being singletons. The material sequenced was peripheral blood mononuclear cells (PBMCs). The receptors shown here come from a human donor with classical Hodgkin lymphoma. The CDR3 runs from the conserved cysteine through the conserved F or W. A D gene is named only where the DNA matches it firmly. Only some rows state a clone size, as once, few, many or a class for expanded clones.

CDR3 | DNA | V | size | D | J
CASSFPNLSGEKLFF | TGTGCCAGCAGTTTCCCCAATCTCTCGGGTGAAAAACTGTTTTTT | TRBV28 | . | . | TRBJ1-4
CASSNSGVHQPQHF | TGTGCCAGCAGTAATTCAGGGGTGCATCAGCCCCAGCATTTT | TRBV5-6 | . | . | TRBJ1-5
CASSPFGGGNEQFF | TGCGCCAGCAGTCCCTTTGGTGGGGGCAATGAGCAGTTCTTC | TRBV10-1 | . | . | TRBJ2-1
CASSIQGPLHF | TGTGCCAGCTCGATCCAGGGACCCCTCCACTTT | TRBV28 | . | . | TRBJ1-6
CAGSRGSSYNEQFF | TGTGCCGGTAGTAGAGGGAGCTCCTACAATGAGCAGTTCTTC | TRBV19 | . | . | TRBJ2-1
CASITGTGFTEAFF | TGTGCCAGTATCACCGGGACAGGGTTCACTGAAGCTTTCTTT | TRBV19 | . | TRBD1 | TRBJ1-1
CASSYRQGATGELFF | TGTGCCAGCAGTTACAGGCAGGGGGCGACCGGGGAGCTGTTTTTT | TRBV6-5 | . | TRBD1 | TRBJ2-2
CASSPGEGFQPQHF | TGTGCCAGCAGCCCCGGAGAGGGGTTTCAGCCCCAGCATTTT | TRBV11-3 | . | . | TRBJ1-5
CASSYASGYEQYF | TGTGCCAGCAGTTACGCCTCGGGCTACGAGCAGTACTTC | TRBV6-5 | . | . | TRBJ2-7
CASGSTGSGNTIYF | TGTGCCAGCGGCAGTACGGGTTCTGGAAACACCATATATTTT | TRBV19 | . | . | TRBJ1-3
CASSQRGVMGNQPQHF | TGTGCCAGCAGCCAACGCGGCGTTATGGGCAATCAGCCCCAGCATTTT | TRBV16 | . | . | TRBJ1-5
CASSIGRTYNEQFF | TGTGCCAGTAGTATAGGGAGAACCTACAATGAGCAGTTCTTC | TRBV19 | . | . | TRBJ2-1
CAAEDPGTSYNEQFF | TGTGCCGCCGAGGACCCGGGGACCTCCTACAATGAGCAGTTCTTC | TRBV10-3 | . | . | TRBJ2-1
CASVARDGQPQHF | TGTGCCTCCGTCGCCAGGGATGGTCAGCCCCAGCATTTT | TRBV19 | . | . | TRBJ1-5
CAIRTGGPDTQYF | TGTGCCATTCGGACAGGGGGTCCAGATACGCAGTATTTT | TRBV10-3 | . | TRBD1 | TRBJ2-3
CASSAAISGTNYGYTF | TGTGCCAGTAGTGCTGCGATAAGCGGGACTAACTATGGCTACACCTTC | TRBV19 | once | . | TRBJ1-2
CASSGQNNQPQHF | TGTGCCAGCAGCGGACAGAACAATCAGCCCCAGCATTTT | TRBV6-5 | . | . | TRBJ1-5
CASSLEGPFYGYTF | TGTGCCAGCAGCTTGGAGGGACCGTTCTATGGCTACACCTTC | TRBV7-9 | few | . | TRBJ1-2
CASSVGTSGWETQYF | TGTGCCAGCAGCGTAGGGACTAGCGGATGGGAGACCCAGTACTTC | TRBV9 | few | TRBD2 | TRBJ2-5
CASSEAYEQYF | TGTGCCAGCAGTGAAGCCTACGAGCAGTACTTC | TRBV2 | . | . | TRBJ2-7
CASSEGGVDIGNEQFF | TGTGCCAGCAGTGAGGGGGGGGTCGATATAGGCAATGAGCAGTTCTTC | TRBV6-4 | . | TRBD2 | TRBJ2-1
CASSSGLAGGEQFF | TGTGCCAGCAGCTCCGGACTAGCGGGAGGCGAGCAGTTCTTC | TRBV7-3 | once | TRBD2 | TRBJ2-1
CASSHIWEFNTGELFF | TGTGCCAGTAGTCACATTTGGGAGTTTAACACCGGGGAGCTGTTTTTT | TRBV19 | . | . | TRBJ2-2
CASSLLAGIYEQYF | TGTGCCAGCAGCCTACTAGCGGGGATCTACGAGCAGTACTTC | TRBV2 | . | TRBD2 | TRBJ2-7
CASNTPGVYEQYF | TGTGCCAGCAACACTCCCGGGGTTTACGAGCAGTACTTC | TRBV6-5 | once | . | TRBJ2-7
CASSGTSYEQYF | TGTGCCAGCAGTGGGACCTCCTACGAGCAGTACTTC | TRBV2 | . | . | TRBJ2-7
CAISGGTSGSKVTGELFF | TGTGCCATCAGTGGGGGGACTAGCGGGAGTAAGGTCACCGGGGAGCTGTTTTTT | TRBV10-3 | . | TRBD2 | TRBJ2-2
CASTRLDEQFF | TGTGCCAGCACCCGGCTGGATGAGCAGTTCTTC | TRBV2 | . | . | TRBJ2-1
CASSVSGWVHGIQPQHF | TGTGCCAGCAGTGTTTCGGGTTGGGTTCACGGCATTCAGCCCCAGCATTTT | TRBV2 | . | . | TRBJ1-5
CASSLDQWADSSYNEQFF | TGTGCCAGCAGCTTAGATCAATGGGCGGACAGCTCCTACAATGAGCAGTTCTTC | TRBV11-3 | . | . | TRBJ2-1
CASSPRLTNTEAFF | TGTGCCAGTAGCCCAAGACTAACGAACACTGAAGCTTTCTTT | TRBV19 | . | . | TRBJ1-1
CASYAPGLAGEQYF | TGTGCCAGCTATGCTCCTGGACTAGCGGGCGAGCAGTACTTC | TRBV6-9 | . | TRBD2 | TRBJ2-7
CASSYDRVETQYF | TGTGCCAGCAGTTACGATAGGGTAGAGACCCAGTACTTC | TRBV6-5 | few | . | TRBJ2-5
CASKGSGDFNEQFF | TGTGCCAGCAAAGGGAGCGGAGACTTCAATGAGCAGTTCTTC | TRBV28 | . | . | TRBJ2-1
CASSHDRAGMNTEAFF | TGTGCCAGCAGTCACGACAGGGCAGGAATGAACACTGAAGCTTTCTTT | TRBV28 | once | TRBD1 | TRBJ1-1
CASSWPGGEQYF | TGCGCCAGCAGTTGGCCCGGCGGCGAGCAGTACTTC | TRBV10-2 | . | . | TRBJ2-7
CASSIDRTVYGYTF | TGTGCCAGTAGTATAGATCGTACAGTTTATGGCTACACCTTC | TRBV19 | once | . | TRBJ1-2
CASRGGQSNQPQHF | TGTGCCAGCAGAGGGGGACAAAGCAATCAGCCCCAGCATTTT | TRBV28 | . | . | TRBJ1-5
CASSYQGAPGTEAFF | TGTGCCAGCAGTTACCAGGGGGCGCCGGGCACTGAAGCTTTCTTT | TRBV27 | . | TRBD1 | TRBJ1-1
CASRTGTDYGYTF | TGCGCCAGCAGGACCGGGACAGACTATGGCTACACCTTC | TRBV5-1 | . | TRBD1 | TRBJ1-2
CASSLLAGPETQYF | TGTGCCAGCAGCTTACTAGCGGGCCCAGAGACCCAGTACTTC | TRBV7-9 | . | TRBD2 | TRBJ2-5
CASSPLVAGYTF | TGTGCCAGCAGTCCTTTGGTTGCGGGCTACACCTTC | TRBV28 | . | . | TRBJ1-2
CASSQEGLAGGSSYNEQFF | TGTGCCAGCAGCCAAGAGGGACTAGCGGGAGGGAGCTCCTACAATGAGCAGTTCTTC | TRBV4-2 | . | TRBD2 | TRBJ2-1
CASKDGLYTDTQYF | TGTGCCAGCAAGGACGGGCTTTACACAGATACGCAGTATTTT | TRBV28 | . | . | TRBJ2-3
CASSLNEKLFF | TGTGCCAGTTCACTTAATGAAAAACTGTTTTTT | TRBV19 | . | . | TRBJ1-4
CASRNGGGYEQFF | TGTGCCAGCCGAAACGGTGGGGGGTATGAGCAGTTCTTC | TRBV2 | . | . | TRBJ2-1